This T cell receptor (beta chain) is drawn from a study of T cell responses to AZD1222 COVID-19 vaccine. Study-wide results and limits: Researchers took repertoire samples only after the peak T cell response had come.

CDR3 length: 14 amino acids. Germline CDR1 reads KGHDR; CDR2 reads SFDVKD. Trimming removed 8 bases from V and 4 bases from J; junction bases left unmatched: 5. TCRdb keeps only in-frame clones here, not all; method: immunoSEQ multiplex PCR. The table records more than 150,000 clones, 70% to 90% of them present only once. About this clone itself: Its target is unknown.

The sample consisted of peripheral blood, taken after recovery from COVID-19. This clonotype was sampled from an adult who had recovered from COVID-19. The rearrangement links TRBV24-1 to TRBJ2-2; 8 bases are shared with TRBD2. The CDR3 nucleotides read TGTGCCACCAAAAACACTAGCGGCACCGGGGAGCTGTTTTTT. It yields the protein CATKNTSGTGELFF.